This record concerns one T cell receptor (beta chain) sequence. This specimen comes from a study of T cells after yellow fever vaccination. A single record per CDR3 protein comes from TCRdb applying MiXCR to the 5' RACE reads. The sample holds 75,000 to 100,000 distinct CDR3 sequences, about 8.8% seen once. CDR3 length: 15 residues. Germline values: CDR1 LNHDA, CDR2 SQIVND (reference sequence). The germline V and J ends were trimmed by 9 bases and 0 bases, with 15 bases remaining between them. The chain couples TRBV19 to TRBJ2-1; D possibly uses TRBD1 or TRBD2 (5 bases each). This TCR came from a man younger than 30 who received the YFV17D yellow fever vaccine. Here the sequenced sample was CD8+ T cells not binding an NS4B(214-222) dextramer, sorted from PBMCs, taken roughly 14 days after the first yellow fever vaccination. The CDR3: CASNLGVSSYNEQFF. CDR3 bases: TGTGCCAGCAACCTGGGGGTAAGCTCCTACAATGAGCAGTTCTTC.